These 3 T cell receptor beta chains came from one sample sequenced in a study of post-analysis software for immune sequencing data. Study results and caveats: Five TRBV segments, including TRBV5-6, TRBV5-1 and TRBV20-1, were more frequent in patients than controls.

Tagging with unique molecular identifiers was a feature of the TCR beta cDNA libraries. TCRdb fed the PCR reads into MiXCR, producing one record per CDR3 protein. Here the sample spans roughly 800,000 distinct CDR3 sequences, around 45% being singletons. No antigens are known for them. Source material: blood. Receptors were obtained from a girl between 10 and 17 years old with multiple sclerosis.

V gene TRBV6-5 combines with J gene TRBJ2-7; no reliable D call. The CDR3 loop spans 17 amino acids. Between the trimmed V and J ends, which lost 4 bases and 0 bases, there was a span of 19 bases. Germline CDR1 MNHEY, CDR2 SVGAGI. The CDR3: CASSSLDGPFSSYEQYF. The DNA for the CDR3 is TGTGCCAGCAGTTCTTTAGACGGACCTTTCAGCTCCTACGAGCAGTACTTC.

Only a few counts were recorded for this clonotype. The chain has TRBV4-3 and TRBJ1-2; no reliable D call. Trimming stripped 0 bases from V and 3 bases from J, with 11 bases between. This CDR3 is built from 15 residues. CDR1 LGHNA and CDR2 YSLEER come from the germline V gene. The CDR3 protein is CASSQDRGNDYGYTF. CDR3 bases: TGCGCCAGCAGCCAAGATCGAGGGAATGACTATGGCTACACCTTC.

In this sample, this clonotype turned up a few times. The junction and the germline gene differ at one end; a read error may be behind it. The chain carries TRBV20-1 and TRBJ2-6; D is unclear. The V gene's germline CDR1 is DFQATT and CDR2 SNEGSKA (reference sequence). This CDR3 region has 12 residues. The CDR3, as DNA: TGTAGTGCTAGTCCTAGGGCCAACGTCCTGACTTTC. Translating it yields CSASPRANVLTF.